A single T cell receptor beta chain is shown here with its context. Repertoires were generated with immunoSEQ multiplex PCR, while TCRdb's copy carries only in-frame clones and drops some. The data contain tens of thousands of clones, about 75% of them singletons. This specimen belongs to a study of PD-1 blockade in classical Hodgkin lymphoma. CDR1 is SGHAT and CDR2 is FQNNGV in the germline V gene. Trimming stripped 5 bases from V and 5 bases from J, with 12 bases between. CDR3 length: 13 amino acids. Indicated time point: cycle 4 day 1 (C4D1), after 5 to 7 weeks of nivolumab. All patients relapsed after autologous stem cell transplantation, and brentuximab vedotin exposure varied.

The chain couples TRBV11-2 to TRBJ1-2, with D perhaps matching TRBD1 (6 bases). This specimen was peripheral blood mononuclear cells (PBMCs), taken before the fourth cycle of nivolumab. The receptor comes from a human donor with classical Hodgkin lymphoma. CDR3 coding DNA: TGTGCCAGCAGCCTTACAGGGTATTATGGCTACACCTTC. Residues: CASSLTGYYGYTF.